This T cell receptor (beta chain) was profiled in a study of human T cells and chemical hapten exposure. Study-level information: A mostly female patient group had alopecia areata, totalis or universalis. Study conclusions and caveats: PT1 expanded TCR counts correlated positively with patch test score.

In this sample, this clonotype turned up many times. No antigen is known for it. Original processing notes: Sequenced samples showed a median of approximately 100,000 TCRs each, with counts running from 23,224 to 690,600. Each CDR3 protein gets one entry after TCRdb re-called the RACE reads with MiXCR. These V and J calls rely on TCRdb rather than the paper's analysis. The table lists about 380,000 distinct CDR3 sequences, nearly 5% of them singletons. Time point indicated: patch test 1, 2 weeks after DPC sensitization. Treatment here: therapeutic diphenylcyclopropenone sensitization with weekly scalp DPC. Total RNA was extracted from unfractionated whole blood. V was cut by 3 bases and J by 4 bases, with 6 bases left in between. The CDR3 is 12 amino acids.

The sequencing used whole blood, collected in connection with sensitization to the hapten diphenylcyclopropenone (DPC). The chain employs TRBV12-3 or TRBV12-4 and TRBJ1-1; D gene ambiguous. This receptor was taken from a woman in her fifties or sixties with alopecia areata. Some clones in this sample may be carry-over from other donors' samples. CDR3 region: CASSFRSTEAFF. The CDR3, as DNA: TGTGCCAGCAGTTTCAGGAGCACTGAAGCTTTCTTT.